Sequencing of this T cell receptor beta chain was carried out in a study of T cell repertoires in cytomegalovirus infection. Overall study: It was recently identified HLA-C-restricted and well-studied HLA-B-restricted CMV epitopes that the study used.

Germline CDR1 is SGHDT and CDR2 is YYEEEE. Trimming cost V 1 base and J 3 bases; bases outside gene matches: 3. This CDR3 region has 15 residues. Findings and caveats of the study: HLA-C-restricted CMV-specific TCR beta clonotypes prevailed in the ex vivo response.

TCRdb reanalysed the reads using MiXCR and keeps one entry per CDR3 protein. The sample contains hundreds of thousands of distinct CDR3 sequences, about two fifths of which appear only once. This clonotype showed up just a few times. Antigen: not known. The chain combines TRBV5-6 with TRBJ2-7; TRBD2 agrees at 11 bases. The sequence was obtained from a human donor in good health (CMV status not recorded). Some clones in this sample may be carry-over from other donors' samples. Specimen: cultured PBMCs, collected from culture after CMV antigen stimulation. The CDR3 DNA is TGTGCCAGCAGCTTGAGACTAGCGGGACGCTACGAGCAGTACTTC. This codes for CASSLRLAGRYEQYF.